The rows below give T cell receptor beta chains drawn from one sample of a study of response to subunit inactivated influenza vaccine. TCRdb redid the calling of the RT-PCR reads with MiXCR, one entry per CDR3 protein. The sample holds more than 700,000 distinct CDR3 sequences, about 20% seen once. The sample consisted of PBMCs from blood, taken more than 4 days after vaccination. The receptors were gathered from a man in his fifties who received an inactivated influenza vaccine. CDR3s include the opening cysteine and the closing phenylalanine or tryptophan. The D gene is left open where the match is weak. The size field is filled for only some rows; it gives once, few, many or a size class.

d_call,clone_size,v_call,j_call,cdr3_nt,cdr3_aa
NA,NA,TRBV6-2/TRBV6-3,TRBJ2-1,TGTGCCAGCAGTCGTATACATGAGCAGTTCTTC,CASSRIHEQFF
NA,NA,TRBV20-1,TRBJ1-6,TGCAGTGCTAGGGTCGCCGGGTCCTACAATTCACCCCTCCACTTT,CSARVAGSYNSPLHF
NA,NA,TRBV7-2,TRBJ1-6,TGTGCCAGCAAGGGGAGCTCCTATAATTCACCCCTCCACTTT,CASKGSSYNSPLHF
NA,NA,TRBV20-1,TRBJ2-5,TGCAGTGTTCCCCCGGGACGGAAAGAGACCCAGTACTTC,CSVPPGRKETQYF
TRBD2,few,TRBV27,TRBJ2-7,TGTGCCAGCAGTTCCAGCGGGAGACCCATCTACGAGCAGTACTTC,CASSSSGRPIYEQYF
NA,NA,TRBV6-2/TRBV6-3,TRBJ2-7,TGTGCCAGCAGTTACGCCGGCGAAGGGGGCTACGAGCAGTACTTC,CASSYAGEGGYEQYF
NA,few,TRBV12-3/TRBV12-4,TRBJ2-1,TGTGCCAGCAGTCCCGCCAGTCCCGCGACCTCCTACAATGAGCAGTTCTTC,CASSPASPATSYNEQFF
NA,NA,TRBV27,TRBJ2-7,TGTGCCAGCAGTTTGGCGAGTGGGGGGCCCTCCTACGAGCAGTACTTC,CASSLASGGPSYEQYF
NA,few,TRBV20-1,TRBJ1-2,TGCAGTGCTAGAGATCGTTTGAACTATGGCTACACCTTC,CSARDRLNYGYTF
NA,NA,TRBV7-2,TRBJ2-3,TGTGCCAGCAGCTTAGAGGGCGGGGGCCATACGCAGTATTTT,CASSLEGGGHTQYF
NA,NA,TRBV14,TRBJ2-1,TGTGCCAGCAGCCAAGTGGCGGCATCGGGGCAGTTCTTC,CASSQVAASGQFF
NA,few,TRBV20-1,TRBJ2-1,TGCAGTGCTAGATCCTCCCAGAACGGTGAGCAGTTCTTC,CSARSSQNGEQFF
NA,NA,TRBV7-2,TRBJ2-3,TGTGCCAGCAGCAAGGACGGAACAGATACGCAGTATTTT,CASSKDGTDTQYF
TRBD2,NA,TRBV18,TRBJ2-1,TGTGCCAGCTCACCCGGCGGGGGGGCTTATGAGCAGTTCTTC,CASSPGGGAYEQFF
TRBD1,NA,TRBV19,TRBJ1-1,TGTGCCAGTAGTACCTCAGGGGGCCCCGCTGAAGCTTTCTTT,CASSTSGGPAEAFF
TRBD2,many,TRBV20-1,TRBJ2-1,TGCAGTGCTGCCGATAGCGGGGCCATCTACAATGAGCAGTTCTTC,CSAADSGAIYNEQFF
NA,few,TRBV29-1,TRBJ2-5,TGCAGCGTTGAAGATCTCACCAGGGCGGAGACCCAGTACTTC,CSVEDLTRAETQYF
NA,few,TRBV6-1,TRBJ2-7,TGTGCCAGCAAAACGGGCTCCAGGGGCTACGAGCAGTACTTC,CASKTGSRGYEQYF
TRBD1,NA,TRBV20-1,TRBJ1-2,TGCAGTGCTAAGGGACAGGGCTATGGCTACACCTTC,CSAKGQGYGYTF
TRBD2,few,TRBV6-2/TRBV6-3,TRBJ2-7,TGTGCCAGCAGTCAGCCAGCGGGAGAGTTGCGAGAGCAGTACTTC,CASSQPAGELREQYF
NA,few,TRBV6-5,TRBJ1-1,TGTGCCAGCAGTTACTCGATGCGAAGGGGTACTGAAGCTTTCTTT,CASSYSMRRGTEAFF
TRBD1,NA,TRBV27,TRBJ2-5,TGTGCCAGCAGTAAATCCGGGACAGGGAAAGAGACCCAGTACTTC,CASSKSGTGKETQYF
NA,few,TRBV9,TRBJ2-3,TGTGCCAGCAGCGCCCGGGAAAGCACAGATACGCAGTATTTT,CASSARESTDTQYF
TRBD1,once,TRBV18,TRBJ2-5,TGTGCCAGCTCACCCGTCGGACAGGGGACAGAGACCCAGTACTTC,CASSPVGQGTETQYF
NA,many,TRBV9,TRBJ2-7,TGTGCCAGCAGCGTAGAAAGCGGAGGACCTTACGAGCAGTACTTC,CASSVESGGPYEQYF
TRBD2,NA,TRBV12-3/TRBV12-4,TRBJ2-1,TGTGCCAGCAGTTTTCAACTAGCGGGGGGTAATGAGCAGTTCTTC,CASSFQLAGGNEQFF
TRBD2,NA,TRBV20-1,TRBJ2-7,TGCAGTGCTAGCCGGCAAATGGGGGGGAACGAGCAGTACTTC,CSASRQMGGNEQYF
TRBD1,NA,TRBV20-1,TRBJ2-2,TGCAGTGCCGCCAGTGGACAGGAGTACACCGGGGAGCTGTTTTTT,CSAASGQEYTGELFF
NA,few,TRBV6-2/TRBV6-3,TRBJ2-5,TGTGCCAGCAAGGCCTGGAGGGAGACCCAGTACTTC,CASKAWRETQYF
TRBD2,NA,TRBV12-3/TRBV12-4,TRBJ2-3,TGTGCCAGCAGTCCGGGGGGGACTTTCGGTTCTACGCAGTATTTT,CASSPGGTFGSTQYF
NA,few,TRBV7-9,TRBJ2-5,TGTGCCAGCAGCCCCGGACGAGGGGTCGAGACCCAGTACTTC,CASSPGRGVETQYF
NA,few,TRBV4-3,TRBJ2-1,TGCGCCAGCAGCCAAGATGTGAGCGAGCAGTTCTTC,CASSQDVSEQFF
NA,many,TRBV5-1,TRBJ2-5,TGCGCCAGCAGATTGACAGCACAAGAGACCCAGTACTTC,CASRLTAQETQYF
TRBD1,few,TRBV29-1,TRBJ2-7,TGCAGCGTTTCACGGCCTGGACAGGGCCCCTACGAGCAGTACTTC,CSVSRPGQGPYEQYF
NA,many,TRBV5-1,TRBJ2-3,TGCGCCAGCAGTTATGGGACAGATACGCAGTATTTT,CASSYGTDTQYF
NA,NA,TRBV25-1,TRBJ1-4,TGTGCCAGCAGTGATTCCGGGTGGGAAAAACTGTTTTTT,CASSDSGWEKLFF
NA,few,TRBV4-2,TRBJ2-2,TGTGCCAGCAGCCAAATGCAGGGCGGGGAGCTGTTTTTT,CASSQMQGGELFF
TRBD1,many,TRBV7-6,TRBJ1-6,TGTGCCAGCAGCTTAGAGAGACAGGGGGCTGGATATAATTCACCCCTCCACTTT,CASSLERQGAGYNSPLHF
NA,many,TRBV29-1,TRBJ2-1,TGCAGCGGGGACCAGTCGATGGGCAATGAGCAGTTCTTC,CSGDQSMGNEQFF
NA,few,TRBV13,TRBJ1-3,TGTGCCAGCAGCTGGCGGAGCTCTGGAAACACCATATATTTT,CASSWRSSGNTIYF
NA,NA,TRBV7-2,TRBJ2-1,TGTGCCAGCAGCTTAACGGCAGGGAGTAGGAACAATGAGCAGTTCTTC,CASSLTAGSRNNEQFF
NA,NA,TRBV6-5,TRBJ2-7,TGTGCCAGCAACAGCCCCTCCTACGAGCAGTACTTC,CASNSPSYEQYF
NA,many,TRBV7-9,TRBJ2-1,TGTGCCAGCAGCTTATCGCTAGCAGAGTACAATGAGCAGTTCTTC,CASSLSLAEYNEQFF
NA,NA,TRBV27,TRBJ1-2,TGTGCCAGCAGTCTACCCGAGGTTGTTAGACTTCCTCCCTATGGCTACACCTTC,CASSLPEVVRLPPYGYTF
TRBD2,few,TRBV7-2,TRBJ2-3,TGTGCCAGCAGCTCCTTAGCGGGAGGGTACACAGATACGCAGTATTTT,CASSSLAGGYTDTQYF
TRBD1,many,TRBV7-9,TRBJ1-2,TGTGCCAGCAGCCGGACAGGGACTAACTATGGCTACACCTTC,CASSRTGTNYGYTF